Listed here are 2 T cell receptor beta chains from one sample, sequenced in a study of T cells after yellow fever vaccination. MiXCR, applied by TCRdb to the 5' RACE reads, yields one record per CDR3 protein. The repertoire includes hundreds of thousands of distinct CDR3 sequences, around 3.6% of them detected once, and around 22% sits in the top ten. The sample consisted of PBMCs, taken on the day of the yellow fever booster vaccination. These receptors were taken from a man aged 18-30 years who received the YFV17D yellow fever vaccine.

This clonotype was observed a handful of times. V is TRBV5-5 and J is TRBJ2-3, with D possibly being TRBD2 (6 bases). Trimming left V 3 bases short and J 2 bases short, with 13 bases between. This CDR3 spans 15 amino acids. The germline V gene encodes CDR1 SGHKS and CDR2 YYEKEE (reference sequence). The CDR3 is CASSYLGGNTDTQYF. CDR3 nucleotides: TGTGCCAGCAGCTACCTCGGGGGAAACACAGATACGCAGTATTTT.

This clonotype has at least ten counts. The CDR3 region has the DNA TGCAGTGCTAGAGATTACGGCAGGGACTATGGCTACACCTTC. It encodes CSARDYGRDYGYTF. This chain connects TRBV20-1 to TRBJ1-2, with a tentative D call TRBD1 (5 bases). Germline V CDR1 and CDR2: DFQATT, SNEGSKA (reference sequence). The V end was cut by 0 bases, the J end by 3 bases, with 11 bases between. The CDR3 has 14 residues.